The TCR beta chain under discussion was sequenced for a study of T cells after yellow fever vaccination. The TCR cDNA carried a universal primer site and UMIs from 5'RACE template switching. TCRdb fed the 5' RACE reads into MiXCR, producing one record per CDR3 protein. The table shows around 260,000 distinct CDR3 sequences, with about 5.2% occurring only once. This clonotype was seen a single time. Its specificity is unknown. Notes on the study in general: The secondary response showed a weaker magnitude and a faster peak, day 5 versus 15. In FACS-sorted repertoires, abundant clonotypes from the bulk population could appear as contaminants.

The receptor was isolated from a man aged 18 to 30 who received the YFV17D yellow fever vaccine. The sample here was CD4+ T cells sorted from PBMCs, taken on the day of the yellow fever booster vaccination.

CDR3 residues: CASRDGGINSPLHF. CDR3 bases: TGTGCCAGCCGGGACGGGGGGATTAATTCACCCCTCCACTTT. The chain combines TRBV6-1 with TRBJ1-6; a possible D gene is TRBD1 (5 bases). Between the trimmed V and J ends, which lost 8 bases and 6 bases, there was a span of 14 bases. Per the germline V gene, CDR1 is MNHNS and CDR2 is SASEGT. The CDR3 is 14 amino acids.